Sequencing of this T cell receptor beta chain was carried out in a study of blood T cells in healthy people across ages. With each sample, at least 5 micrograms of total RNA were extracted. Study-wide points: Investigators treated diversity estimates from one million T cells as underestimates. When set beside aged donors, long-lived donors presented more naive CD4+ cells and higher diversity.

Combining a sample-barcoded 5' primer with a J-beta primer mix, a second PCR ran for 7 to 11 cycles. Individual samples furnished no less than 3 million CDR3-containing paired-end reads apiece. MiXCR, applied by TCRdb to the 5' RACE reads, yields one record per CDR3 protein. The sample holds roughly 720,000 distinct CDR3 sequences, roughly 53% seen once. Turning to this clonotype: No antigen is known for it.

Germline V gives CDR1 MNHNY, CDR2 SVGAGI (reference sequence). This CDR3 spans 13 amino acids. The V and J ends lost 6 bases and 0 bases respectively, with 8 bases between them. This chain connects TRBV6-6 to TRBJ1-1; no definite D call. The receptor's source is a man at least 80 years old in good health. The specimen sequenced was blood. The CDR3 here is CASSPRMNTEAFF. CDR3 in DNA: TGTGCCAGCAGCCCAAGAATGAACACTGAAGCTTTCTTT.